The 27 T cell receptor beta chains below come from one sample, sequenced in a study of shared clonotypes between healthy human individuals. Repertoires were generated with immunoSEQ multiplex PCR, while TCRdb's copy carries only in-frame clones and drops some. The sample lists 1,500,000 or so clones; approximately 98.5% were seen once. Specimen: naive CD4+ T cells sorted from blood. Subset of the sample: CD45RA+ positively selected. These receptors all stem from a man in his thirties or forties in good health.

The rearrangement joins TRBV5-4 to TRBJ2-2; perhaps TRBD2 as D (6 bases). Germline CDR1 SGHNT, CDR2 YYREEE (reference sequence). The CDR3 covers 15 residues. Between the trimmed V and J ends, which lost 0 bases and 6 bases, there was a span of 12 bases. The CDR3 bases are TGTGCCAGCAGCTTGGCGATGCGGGATCCCGGGGAGCTGTTTTTT. This codes for CASSLAMRDPGELFF.

The genes are TRBV11-2 and TRBJ2-7; 7 nucleotides line up with TRBD2. V shed 6 bases and J 2 bases; nucleotides not matched to a gene: 7. The CDR3 loop spans 14 amino acids. CDR1 is SGHAT, CDR2 FQNNGV, per germline. The chain's CDR3 is CASRSGTTAYEQYF. The CDR3 DNA is TGTGCCAGCAGGTCCGGGACTACCGCCTACGAGCAGTACTTC.

The gene calls are TRBV19 and TRBJ2-3, with 8 bases aligning to TRBD2. CDR1 LNHDA and CDR2 SQIVND come from the germline V gene (reference sequence). The CDR3 contains 15 residues. The V segment lost 5 bases and the J segment 6 bases; nucleotides outside the gene matches: 10. CDR3 bases: TGTGCCAGTAGTTTTAGCGGGGTTCGATCGGATACGCAGTATTTT. This gives the protein CASSFSGVRSDTQYF.

The V and J genes are TRBV28 and TRBJ2-3; a weak D match, TRBD1 (5 bases). Germline V gives CDR1 MDHEN, CDR2 SYDVKM. The CDR3 spans 14 residues. Trimming removed 1 base at V and 10 bases at J, with 15 bases between. The CDR3 bases are TGTGCCAGCAGTTTATCCGTTGATGGGGCCCCGCAGTATTTT. Protein sequence: CASSLSVDGAPQYF.

The chain recombines TRBV28 with TRBJ2-3, with 13 bases matching TRBD2. Germline CDR1 reads MDHEN; CDR2 reads SYDVKM. The junction had 5 bases not matched to a gene; V was cut back by 5 bases and J by 6 bases. The CDR3 totals 15 residues. The CDR3 loop reads CASSDGTSGIDTQYF. DNA for the CDR3: TGTGCCAGCAGTGATGGGACTAGCGGGATTGATACGCAGTATTTT.

This clone was seen a single time. Other DNA sequences in this specimen translate into the identical CDR3. This chain links TRBV5-1 with TRBJ2-7, with TRBD2 matching 7 bases. Trimming cost V 4 bases and J 0 bases; bases outside gene matches: 4. This CDR3 has 14 amino acids. In germline, CDR1 is SGHRS, CDR2 YFSETQ. The CDR3 protein is CASSAGGSSYEQYF. In DNA form, the CDR3 reads TGCGCCAGCAGCGCGGGCGGGAGCTCCTACGAGCAGTACTTC.

This sequence joins TRBV10-3 and TRBJ1-1; tentatively, D is TRBD1 (6 bases). In germline, CDR1 is ENHRY, CDR2 SYGVKD. Trimming stripped 6 bases from V and 6 bases from J, with 14 bases between. This CDR3 has 13 residues. Here the CDR3 reads CAIRTGSLSEAFF. The CDR3 DNA sequence: TGTGCCATCAGAACAGGGTCTCTCTCTGAAGCTTTCTTT.

This sequence joins TRBV7-6 and TRBJ2-7; a weak D match, TRBD2 (5 bases). The CDR3 consists of 13 residues. Trimming cost V 5 bases and J 5 bases, with 13 bases left between them. The germline V gene has CDR1 SGHVS and CDR2 FNYEAQ. The CDR3 bases are TGTGCCAGCAGCCCAAGAGGGATTAACGAGCAGTACTTC. Its protein product is CASSPRGINEQYF.

The rearrangement links TRBV27 to TRBJ2-7; D remains ambiguous. Looked up from germline, CDR1 is MNHEY and CDR2 is SMNVEV (reference sequence). V dropped 1 base and J dropped 4 bases, with 5 bases sitting between them. The CDR3 loop spans 12 amino acids. The CDR3 coding sequence is TGTGCCAGCAGTTTATGGGGTTACGAGCAGTACTTC. This sequence encodes CASSLWGYEQYF.

The J gene is TRBJ2-1, the V gene TRBV7-2; D may be TRBD1 or TRBD2 (5 bases each). V was shortened by 5 bases and J by 3 bases, with 17 bases between the two germline ends. The germline V gene encodes CDR1 SGHTA and CDR2 FQGNSA. This CDR3 is built from 16 residues. Here the CDR3 reads CASSGRDPRIYNEQFF. In DNA form, the CDR3 reads TGTGCCAGCAGCGGCCGGGACCCGAGAATCTACAATGAGCAGTTCTTC.

The chain combines TRBV9 with TRBJ2-5; 9 positions match TRBD2. Germline loops: CDR1 SGDLS, CDR2 YYNGEE. This CDR3 spans 14 amino acids. V shed 1 base, J shed 5 bases, and the junction held 3 bases outside the gene matches. The CDR3 is CASSVRTSEETQYF. CDR3 sequence (DNA): TGTGCCAGCAGCGTAAGGACTAGCGAGGAGACCCAGTACTTC.

The chain joins TRBV5-1 to TRBJ2-5; 8 nucleotides match TRBD1. The CDR3 loop spans 15 amino acids. V gave up 5 bases and J gave up 1 base; unmatched junction bases: 7. Germline V gene lookup returns CDR1 SGHRS and CDR2 YFSETQ. CDR3 nucleotide sequence: TGCGCCAGCAGACCCGGGACAGGATCCCAAGAGACCCAGTACTTC. Its protein is CASRPGTGSQETQYF.

The chain has TRBV2 and TRBJ2-1; the D is unclear. V dropped 3 bases and J dropped 9 bases, with 3 bases sitting between them. Germline V CDR1 and CDR2: SNHLY, FYNNEI. This CDR3 region has 10 residues. The CDR3 region is CASSDREQFF. CDR3 nucleotide sequence: TGTGCCAGCAGTGATCGTGAGCAGTTCTTC. Drawing the rest from reference TRBV2 and TRBJ2-1, the complete variable domain is EPEVTQTPSHQVTQMGQEVILRCVPISNHLYFYWYRQILGQKVEFLVSFYNNEISEKSEIFDDQFSVERPDGSNFTLKIRSTKLEDSAMYFCASSDREQFFGPGTRLTVL.

Only one count was recorded for this clone. The V and J genes are TRBV10-3 and TRBJ2-5; a weak D match, TRBD2 (5 bases). V lost 1 base to trimming and J lost 7 bases, with 7 bases between them. Per germline, CDR1 ENHRY and CDR2 SYGVKD. CDR3 length: 12 amino acids. CDR3 DNA sequence: TGTGCCATCAGTGAGTTGGGGAGGACCCAGTACTTC. Its protein is CAISELGRTQYF.

The chain couples TRBV7-8 to TRBJ2-1; TRBD1 might be the D (5 bases). Germline V gene sequence: CDR1 SGHVS, CDR2 FQNEAQ. The CDR3 loop spans 13 amino acids. V lost 7 bases to trimming and J lost 5 bases, with 12 bases between them. CDR3 nucleotide sequence: TGTGCCAGCACCAAGAAGGGGAACAATGAGCAGTTCTTC. This codes for CASTKKGNNEQFF.

The chain has TRBV5-6 and TRBJ1-2; D is unresolved. The germline V gene has CDR1 SGHDT and CDR2 YYEEEE. The CDR3 consists of 13 residues. V lost 0 bases and J lost 2, with 5 bases in between. The CDR3 reads CASSLVQNYGYTF. CDR3 coding DNA: TGTGCCAGCAGCTTGGTACAAAACTATGGCTACACCTTC. The full variable domain, rest sourced from reference TRBV5-6 and TRBJ1-2, is DAGVTQSPTHLIKTRGQQVTLRCSPKSGHDTVSWYQQALGQGPQFIFQYYEEEERQRGNFPDRFSGHQFPNYSSELNVNALLLGDSALYLCASSLVQNYGYTFGSGTRLTVV.

V is TRBV28 and J is TRBJ1-2; 9 bases are a match to TRBD1. The trim removed 5 bases at V and 8 bases at J, leaving 3 bases unmatched. The length of the CDR3 is 12 residues. Looked up from germline, CDR1 is MDHEN and CDR2 is SYDVKM. The CDR3 DNA is TGTGCCAGCAGTACGACAGGGGGAGGCTACACCTTC. Amino acid sequence: CASSTTGGGYTF.

This rearrangement joins TRBV6-1 to TRBJ1-2; 9 bases map to TRBD1. J was trimmed by 9 bases and V by 7 bases; bases with no gene match: 12. CDR1 MNHNS and CDR2 SASEGT come from the germline V gene. This CDR3 has 14 amino acids. The CDR3 DNA follows: TGTGCCAGCATAAACAGGGGGCCCGTCGGGAGCTACACCTTC. This encodes CASINRGPVGSYTF.

As regards this clone: Other DNA sequences in the sample encode the same CDR3. The gene calls are TRBV7-9 and TRBJ2-5; 8 bases align to TRBD2. V lost 5 bases, J lost 4 bases, and 0 bases stayed unmatched. CDR1 is SEHNR, CDR2 FQNEAQ, per germline (reference sequence). The CDR3 runs to 12 residues. CDR3 nucleotide sequence: TGTGCCAGCAGCCGGGGGGGAGAGACCCAGTACTTC. This gives the protein CASSRGGETQYF.

In regard to this clone: This sample also contains other DNA sequences that code for the same CDR3. The genes are TRBV10-3 and TRBJ1-4; D not resolved. CDR3 length equals 12 residues. V was trimmed by 0 bases and J by 8 bases, leaving 4 bases between them. CDR1 is ENHRY and CDR2 is SYGVKD in the germline V gene. The CDR3 bases are TGTGCCATCAGTGAGTCGAGGGAAAAACTGTTTTTT. It specifies CAISESREKLFF.

The chain has TRBV7-3 and TRBJ1-2; the D gene is possibly TRBD1 (6 bases). The CDR3 totals 16 residues. Per the germline V gene, CDR1 is SGHTA and CDR2 is FQGTGA. The germline V and J ends were trimmed by 0 bases and 8 bases, with 19 bases remaining between them. The CDR3 DNA follows: TGTGCCAGCAGCTTAACTGGGGGGCCCACCTCGGAAGGCTACACCTTC. Its translation is CASSLTGGPTSEGYTF.

This clone was counted once. V and J are TRBV6-5 and TRBJ2-1, with a weak D call TRBD1 (6 bases). V was cut by 5 bases and J by 8 bases, with 10 bases left in between. There are 12 residues in the CDR3. Germline V gene sequence: CDR1 MNHEY, CDR2 SVGAGI. The CDR3 here is CASSQTGHEQFF. The CDR3, as DNA: TGTGCCAGCAGTCAAACAGGGCATGAGCAGTTCTTC.

Comments on this clone: The same CDR3 is also encoded by other DNA sequences in this sample. The chain has TRBV7-3 and TRBJ2-2, with 7 bases aligning to TRBD1. Germline values: CDR1 SGHTA, CDR2 FQGTGA. CDR3 size: 15 residues. V shed 2 bases and J 1 base; nucleotides not matched to a gene: 1. The CDR3 coding sequence is TGTGCCAGCAGCTTAGCAGGGGGGAACACCGGGGAGCTGTTTTTT. Its protein product is CASSLAGGNTGELFF. Filled out from reference TRBV7-3 and TRBJ2-2, the complete variable domain reads GAGVSQTPSNKVTEKGKYVELRCDPISGHTALYWYRQSLGQGPEFLIYFQGTGAADDSGLPNDRFFAVRPEGSVSTLKIQRTERGDSAVYLCASSLAGGNTGELFFGEGSRLTVL.

This sequence joins TRBV10-3 and TRBJ2-3; D is perhaps TRBD2 (5 bases). The V gene lost 7 bases and the J gene lost 4 bases, with 15 bases spanning the gap. Germline V gene lookup returns CDR1 ENHRY and CDR2 SYGVKD. The CDR3 covers 14 residues. CDR3 residues: CAITETILADTQYF. Here the CDR3 DNA reads TGTGCCATCACCGAAACAATACTAGCAGATACGCAGTATTTT.

The chain joins TRBV10-3 to TRBJ2-1; 9 bases fit TRBD1. This CDR3 is 17 amino acids long. Germline-derived CDR1 and CDR2 are ENHRY and SYGVKD. With 1 base clipped from V and 3 bases from J, the junction kept 7 bases outside the gene matches. CDR3 coding DNA: TGTGCCATCAGTGAGTGGATGGACAGGGGTATCTACAATGAGCAGTTCTTC. Its protein product is CAISEWMDRGIYNEQFF.

The chain carries TRBV27 and TRBJ1-1; TRBD1 matches at 9 bases. This CDR3 has 18 amino acids. The V segment lost 5 bases and the J segment 2 bases; nucleotides outside the gene matches: 15. In germline, CDR1 is MNHEY, CDR2 SMNVEV (reference sequence). Here the CDR3 reads CASSPLTGTGLDNTEAFF. In DNA, the CDR3 is TGTGCCAGCAGTCCCCTAACCGGGACAGGGTTGGACAACACTGAAGCTTTCTTT.

Concerning this clone itself: The sample has other DNA sequences that encode this CDR3 too. V usage is TRBV9 and J usage is TRBJ2-1; the match to TRBD1 covers 8 bases. The germline V gene encodes CDR1 SGDLS and CDR2 YYNGEE. The CDR3 runs to 15 residues. V lost 0 bases, J lost 4 bases, and 3 bases stayed unmatched. In DNA form, the CDR3 reads TGTGCCAGCAGCGTAGCCGGGACAGGATACAATGAGCAGTTCTTC. Translating it yields CASSVAGTGYNEQFF.